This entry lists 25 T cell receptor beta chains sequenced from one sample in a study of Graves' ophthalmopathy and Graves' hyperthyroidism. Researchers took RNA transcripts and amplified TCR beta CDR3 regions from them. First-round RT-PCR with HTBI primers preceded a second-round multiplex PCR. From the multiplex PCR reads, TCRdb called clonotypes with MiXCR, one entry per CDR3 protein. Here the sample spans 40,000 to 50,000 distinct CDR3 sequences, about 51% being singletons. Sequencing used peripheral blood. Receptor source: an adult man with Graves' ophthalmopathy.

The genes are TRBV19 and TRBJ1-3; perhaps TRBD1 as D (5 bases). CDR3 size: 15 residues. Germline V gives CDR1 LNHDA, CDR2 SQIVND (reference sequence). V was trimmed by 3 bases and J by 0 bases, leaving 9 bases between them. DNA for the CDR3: TGTGCCAGTAGTATCGCAGGGAGCTCTGGAAACACCATATATTTT. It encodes CASSIAGSSGNTIYF.

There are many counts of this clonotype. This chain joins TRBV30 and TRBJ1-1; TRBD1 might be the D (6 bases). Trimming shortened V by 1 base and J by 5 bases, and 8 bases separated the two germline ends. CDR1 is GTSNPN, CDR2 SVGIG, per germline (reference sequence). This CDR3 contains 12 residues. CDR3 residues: CAWSGGRTEAFF. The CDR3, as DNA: TGTGCCTGGAGTGGGGGGCGGACTGAAGCTTTCTTT.

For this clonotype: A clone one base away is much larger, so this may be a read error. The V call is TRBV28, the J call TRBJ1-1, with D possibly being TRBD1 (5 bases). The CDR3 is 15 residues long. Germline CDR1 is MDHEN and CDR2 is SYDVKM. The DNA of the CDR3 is TGTGCCAGCAGTCCCTATCGGACGGTGGACACTGAAGCTCTCTTT. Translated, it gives CASSPYRTVDTEALF.

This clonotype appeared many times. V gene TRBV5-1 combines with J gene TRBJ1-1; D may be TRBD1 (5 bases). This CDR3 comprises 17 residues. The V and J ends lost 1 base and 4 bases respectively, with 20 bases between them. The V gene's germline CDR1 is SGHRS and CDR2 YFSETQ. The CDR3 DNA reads TGCGCCAGCAGCTTGTCGCCGTCGACAGTCCAGAGCACTGAAGCTTTCTTT. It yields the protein CASSLSPSTVQSTEAFF.

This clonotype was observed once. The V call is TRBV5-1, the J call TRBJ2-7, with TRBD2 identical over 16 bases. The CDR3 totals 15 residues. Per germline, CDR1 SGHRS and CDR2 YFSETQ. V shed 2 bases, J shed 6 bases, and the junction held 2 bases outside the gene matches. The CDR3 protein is CASSLGTSGRAEQYF. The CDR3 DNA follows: TGCGCCAGCAGCTTAGGGACTAGCGGGAGGGCCGAGCAGTACTTC.

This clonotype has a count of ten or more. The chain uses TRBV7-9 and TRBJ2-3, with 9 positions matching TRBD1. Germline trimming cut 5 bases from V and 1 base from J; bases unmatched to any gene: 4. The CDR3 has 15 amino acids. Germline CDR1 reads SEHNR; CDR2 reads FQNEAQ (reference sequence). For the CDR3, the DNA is TGTGCCAGCAGCCCCGACAGGGGGGGCACAGATACGCAGTATTTT. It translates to CASSPDRGGTDTQYF.

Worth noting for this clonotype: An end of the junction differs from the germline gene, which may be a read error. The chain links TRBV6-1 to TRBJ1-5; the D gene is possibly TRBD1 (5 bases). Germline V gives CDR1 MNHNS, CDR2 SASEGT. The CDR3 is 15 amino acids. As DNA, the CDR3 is TGTGCCAGCAGTGTACAGGTAAGGGGCAATCAGCTCCAGCATTTT. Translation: CASSVQVRGNQLQHF.

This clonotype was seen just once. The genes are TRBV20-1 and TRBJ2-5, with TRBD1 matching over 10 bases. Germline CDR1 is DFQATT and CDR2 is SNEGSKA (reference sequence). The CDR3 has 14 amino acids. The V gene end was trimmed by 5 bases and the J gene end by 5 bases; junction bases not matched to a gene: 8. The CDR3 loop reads CSASGTGVLETQYF. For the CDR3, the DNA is TGCAGTGCTTCCGGGACAGGGGTGTTGGAGACCCAGTACTTC.

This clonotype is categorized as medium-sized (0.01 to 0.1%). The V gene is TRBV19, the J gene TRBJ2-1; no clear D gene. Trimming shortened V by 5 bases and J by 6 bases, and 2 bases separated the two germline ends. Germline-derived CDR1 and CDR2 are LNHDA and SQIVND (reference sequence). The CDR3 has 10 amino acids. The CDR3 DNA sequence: TGTGCCAGTAGTTCCAATGAGCAGTTCTTC. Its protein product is CASSSNEQFF.

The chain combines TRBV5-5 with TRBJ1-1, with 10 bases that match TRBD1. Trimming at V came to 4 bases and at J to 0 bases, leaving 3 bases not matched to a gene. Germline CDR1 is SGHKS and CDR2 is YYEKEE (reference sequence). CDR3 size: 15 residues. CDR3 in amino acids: CASSQGTGVNTEAFF. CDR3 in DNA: TGTGCCAGCAGCCAAGGGACAGGGGTGAACACTGAAGCTTTCTTT.

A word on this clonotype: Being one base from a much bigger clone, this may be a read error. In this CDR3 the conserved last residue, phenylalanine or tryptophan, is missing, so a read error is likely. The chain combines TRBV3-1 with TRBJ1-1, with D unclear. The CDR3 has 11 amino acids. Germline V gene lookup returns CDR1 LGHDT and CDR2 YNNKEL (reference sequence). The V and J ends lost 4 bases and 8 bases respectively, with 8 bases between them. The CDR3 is CASSLRGEAFI. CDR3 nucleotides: TGTGCCAGCAGCCTTCGCGGCGAAGCTTTCATT.

The CDR3 loop reads CASSRLDSWNTEAFF. The DNA for the CDR3 is TGTGCCAGCTCACGTCTGGACAGCTGGAACACTGAAGCTTTCTTT. The V gene is TRBV18, the J gene TRBJ1-1; possible D gene TRBD1, 6 bases. Germline CDR1 is KGHSH and CDR2 is LQKENI. V was cut by 4 bases and J by 1 base, with 13 bases left in between. The CDR3 sequence is 15 residues long.

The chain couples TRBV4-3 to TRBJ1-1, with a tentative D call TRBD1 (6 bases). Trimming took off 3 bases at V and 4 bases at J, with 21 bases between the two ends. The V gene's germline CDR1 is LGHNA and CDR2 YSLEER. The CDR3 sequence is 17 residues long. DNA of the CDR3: TGCGCCAGCAGCCAGAGCCGAGGGGGGCGCAAGGTCACTGAAGCTTTCTTT. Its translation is CASSQSRGGRKVTEAFF.

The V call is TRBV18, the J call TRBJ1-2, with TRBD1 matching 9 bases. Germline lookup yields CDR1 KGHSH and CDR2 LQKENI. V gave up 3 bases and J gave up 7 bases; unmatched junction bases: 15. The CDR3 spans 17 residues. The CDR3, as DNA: TGTGCCAGCTCACCGGGACAGGGTGGACGTTGCCCTGGTGGCTACACCTTC. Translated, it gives CASSPGQGGRCPGGYTF.

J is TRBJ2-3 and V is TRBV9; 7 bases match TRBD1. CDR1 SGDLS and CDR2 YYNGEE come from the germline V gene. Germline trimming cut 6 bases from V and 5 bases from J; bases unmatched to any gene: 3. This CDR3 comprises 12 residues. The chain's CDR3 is CASTAGGDTQYF. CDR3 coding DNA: TGTGCCAGCACCGCAGGGGGAGATACGCAGTATTTT. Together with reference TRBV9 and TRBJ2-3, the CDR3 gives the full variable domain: DSGVTQTPKHLITATGQRVTLRCSPRSGDLSVYWYQQSLDQGLQFLIQYYNGEERAKGNILERFSAQQFPDLHSELNLSSLELGDSALYFCASTAGGDTQYFGPGTRLTVL.

For the CDR3, the DNA is TGTACCGGCAGCATTGGACAGGGTAGGGGCGAGCAGTACGTC. The encoded protein is CTGSIGQGRGEQYV. The V call is TRBV5-6, the J call TRBJ2-7; 8 bases align to TRBD1. Germline CDR1 is SGHDT and CDR2 is YYEEEE. This CDR3 is built from 14 residues.

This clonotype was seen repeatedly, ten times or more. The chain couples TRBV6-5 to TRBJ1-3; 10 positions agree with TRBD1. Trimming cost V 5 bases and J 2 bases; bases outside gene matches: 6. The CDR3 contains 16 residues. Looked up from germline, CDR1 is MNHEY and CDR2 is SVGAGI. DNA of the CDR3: TGTGCCAGCAGTGACGGACAGGGGGTTGCTGGAAACACCATATATTTT. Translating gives CASSDGQGVAGNTIYF.

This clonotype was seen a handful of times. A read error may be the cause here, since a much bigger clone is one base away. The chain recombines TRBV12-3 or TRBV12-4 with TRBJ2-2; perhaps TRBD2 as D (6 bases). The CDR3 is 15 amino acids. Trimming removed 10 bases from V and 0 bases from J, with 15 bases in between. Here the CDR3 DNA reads TGTGCCATCGACAAAGGGAGGCCGAACACCGGGGAGCTGTTTTTT. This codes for CAIDKGRPNTGELFF.

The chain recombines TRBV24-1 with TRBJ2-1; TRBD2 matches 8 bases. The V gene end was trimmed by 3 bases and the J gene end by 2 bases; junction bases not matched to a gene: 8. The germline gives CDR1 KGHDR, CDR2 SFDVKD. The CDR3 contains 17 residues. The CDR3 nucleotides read TGTGCCACCAGTGATCGGGTAGCGGGGTTCGCCTACAATGAGCAGTTCTTC. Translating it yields CATSDRVAGFAYNEQFF.

CDR3 region: CASTARERRTEQYV. The CDR3 coding sequence is TGCGCCAGCACTGCTAGAGAGCGCCGGACTGAGCAGTACGTC. This chain connects TRBV10-2 to TRBJ2-7, with D maybe TRBD2 (5 bases). The germline V gene has CDR1 WSHSY and CDR2 SAAADI. This CDR3 is 14 amino acids long. The ends were cut back, 7 bases at V and 7 bases at J, with 20 bases in the middle.

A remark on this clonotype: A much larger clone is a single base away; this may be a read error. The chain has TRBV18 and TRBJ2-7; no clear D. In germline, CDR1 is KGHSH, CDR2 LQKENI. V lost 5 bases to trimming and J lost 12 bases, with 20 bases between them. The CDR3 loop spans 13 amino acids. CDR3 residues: CASSVTSDGRRYF. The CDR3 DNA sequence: TGTGCCAGCTCAGTCACAAGTGACGGTAGGAGGTACTTC. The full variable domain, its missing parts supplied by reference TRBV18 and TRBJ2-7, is NAGVMQNPRHLVRRRGQEARLRCSPMKGHSHVYWYRQLPEEGLKFMVYLQKENIIDESGMPKERFSAEFPKEGPSILRIQQVVRGDSAAYFCASSVTSDGRRYFGPGTRLTVT.

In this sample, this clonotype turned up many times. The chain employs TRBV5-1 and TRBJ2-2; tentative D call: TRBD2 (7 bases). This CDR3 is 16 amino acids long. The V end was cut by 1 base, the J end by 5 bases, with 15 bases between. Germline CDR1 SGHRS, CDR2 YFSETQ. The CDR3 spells CASSLSAGARTGELFF. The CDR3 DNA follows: TGCGCCAGCAGCTTGAGTGCGGGGGCGCGGACCGGGGAGCTGTTTTTT.

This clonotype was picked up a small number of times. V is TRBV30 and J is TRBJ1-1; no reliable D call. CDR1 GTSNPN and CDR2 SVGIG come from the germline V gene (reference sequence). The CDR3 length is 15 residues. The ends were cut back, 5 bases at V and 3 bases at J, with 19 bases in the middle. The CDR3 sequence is CAWSPPGRGDTEAFF. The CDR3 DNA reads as TGTGCCTGGTCCCCCCCCGGGCGGGGAGACACTGAAGCTTTCTTT.

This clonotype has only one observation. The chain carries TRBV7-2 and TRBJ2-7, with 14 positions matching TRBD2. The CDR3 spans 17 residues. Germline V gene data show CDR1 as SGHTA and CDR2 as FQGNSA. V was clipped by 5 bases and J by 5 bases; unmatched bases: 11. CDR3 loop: CASSKSSGTSGGDEQYV. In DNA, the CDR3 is TGTGCCAGCAGCAAGAGCTCCGGGACTAGCGGGGGAGACGAGCAGTACGTC.

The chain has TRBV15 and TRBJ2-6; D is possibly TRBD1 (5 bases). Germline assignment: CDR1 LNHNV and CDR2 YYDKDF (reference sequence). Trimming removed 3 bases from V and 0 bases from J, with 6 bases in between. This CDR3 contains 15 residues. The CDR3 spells CATSRDISGANVLTF. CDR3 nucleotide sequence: TGTGCCACCAGCAGGGACATCTCTGGGGCCAACGTCCTGACTTTC.